This T cell receptor beta chain is drawn from a study of T cell responses to AZD1222 COVID-19 vaccine. Overall study results and limits: Recipients of AZD1222 seropositive at baseline numbered only 5 or 6. Most donors were white British and more were female, and clonal diversity was possibly underestimated. Spike-specific TCR breadth and depth grew following two AZD1222 doses.

This table comes from immunoSEQ multiplex PCR, and its TCRdb copy is limited to in-frame clones, with some not included. The table includes 60,000 to 90,000 clones, about nine tenths detected once. Recipients boosted at about 4 weeks or about 12 weeks are pooled. Turning to this clone: Its target is unknown.

The material was peripheral blood, obtained 28 days after the second AZD1222 dose. The TCR sequence derives from an adult who received the AZD1222 COVID-19 vaccine.

This chain's CDR3 is CASSVPGLAGTGTTQYF. CDR3 nucleotide sequence: TGTGCCAGCAGCGTCCCGGGACTAGCGGGGACGGGTACTACGCAGTATTTT. J is TRBJ2-3 and V is TRBV7-2; 13 bases fit TRBD2. With V trimmed by 5 bases and J by 8 bases, 13 bases remained unmatched. Germline CDR1 and CDR2: SGHTA and FQGNSA. CDR3 size: 17 residues.